These 17 T cell receptor beta chains were all obtained from the same sample, sequenced in a study of blood T cell repertoires in COVID-19. Sequencing used immunoSEQ multiplex PCR; TCRdb keeps in-frame clones, though not all of them. Altogether approximately 150,000 clones are present, roughly 78% being singletons, with the ten largest covering roughly 19%. The sequenced sample was PBMCs or T cells enriched from blood (not recorded which). The receptors derive from a woman in her 70s in a cohort exposed to, infected with or recovered from COVID-19 (not recorded which).

The CDR3: CASSPADRGREQYF. In DNA, the CDR3 is TGCGCCAGCAGCCCCGCGGACAGGGGGAGGGAGCAGTACTTC. This chain connects TRBV5-1 to TRBJ2-7; 10 bases align to TRBD1. Germline trimming cut 4 bases from V and 7 bases from J; bases unmatched to any gene: 8. The CDR3 loop spans 14 amino acids. Germline-derived CDR1 and CDR2 are SGHRS and YFSETQ.

This sequence joins TRBV28 and TRBJ2-7, with a weak D call TRBD2 (5 bases). Germline V gene sequence: CDR1 MDHEN, CDR2 SYDVKM. The CDR3 is 13 residues long. Trimming removed 10 bases from V and 1 base from J, with 14 bases in between. The CDR3 loop is CATRSGQSYEQYF. CDR3 DNA: TGTGCCACCAGAAGCGGCCAATCCTACGAGCAGTACTTC.

Only a few counts were recorded for this clone. The CDR3 nucleotides are TGTGCCAGCAGCTTGAACGCACTATTCGTCTACGAGCAGTACTTC. Translated, it gives CASSLNALFVYEQYF. This chain links TRBV7-2 with TRBJ2-7; D remains unclear. Trimming shortened V by 3 bases and J by 3 bases, and 15 bases separated the two germline ends. The germline CDR1 and CDR2 sequences are SGHTA and FQGNSA. The CDR3 loop spans 15 amino acids.

This clone is a singleton in its sample. The chain is built from TRBV27 and TRBJ2-7; a possible D gene is TRBD2 (5 bases). V was cut by 4 bases and J by 0 bases, with 10 bases left in between. Germline V gene sequence: CDR1 MNHEY, CDR2 SMNVEV (reference sequence). CDR3 size: 14 residues. CDR3 residues: CASSYKEDSYEQYF. Written as DNA, the CDR3 is TGTGCCAGCAGTTATAAGGAGGACTCCTACGAGCAGTACTTC.

A single count supports this clone. CDR3 nucleotides: TGTGCCATCAGTGACCCGACTAGCCCCCTGTATGAGCAGTTCTTC. Translated: CAISDPTSPLYEQFF. This sequence joins TRBV10-3 and TRBJ2-1, with 7 positions matching TRBD2. This CDR3 is 15 amino acids long. Germline CDR1 and CDR2: ENHRY and SYGVKD. V lost 3 bases to trimming and J lost 8 bases; unmatched junction nucleotides: 10.

This chain links TRBV5-1 with TRBJ2-2; TRBD1 might be the D (5 bases). Germline CDR1 reads SGHRS; CDR2 reads YFSETQ. This CDR3 has 16 amino acids. Trimming removed 4 bases from V and 1 base from J, with 14 bases in between. The CDR3 spells CASSPLGQGNTGELFF. CDR3 bases: TGCGCCAGCAGCCCTCTCGGGCAGGGGAACACCGGGGAGCTGTTTTTT.

V and J are TRBV13 and TRBJ1-4, with TRBD1 matching 7 bases. Germline V lookup: CDR1 PRHDT, CDR2 FYEKMQ (reference sequence). V lost 5 bases, J lost 8 bases, and 8 bases stayed unmatched. This CDR3 contains 14 residues. The CDR3 region has the DNA TGTGCCAGCAGCGCCCGACAGGGAGCCGAAAAACTGTTTTTT. It yields the protein CASSARQGAEKLFF.

This chain connects TRBV10-2 to TRBJ1-5; D remains unclear. This CDR3 is 14 amino acids long. V lost 3 bases and J lost 5, with 11 bases in between. Per germline, CDR1 WSHSY and CDR2 SAAADI. The CDR3 DNA reads as TGCGCCAGCAGTGATAGGACGGAGGATCAGCCCCAGCATTTT. Amino acid sequence: CASSDRTEDQPQHF.

This chain links TRBV6-1 with TRBJ1-6; perhaps TRBD1 as D (5 bases). CDR1 and CDR2 from the germline V gene are MNHNS and SASEGT. Trimming cost V 4 bases and J 7 bases, with 14 bases left between them. The CDR3 totals 15 residues. The CDR3 DNA sequence: TGTGCCAGCAGTGCCAAGACAGAGTCCAATTCACCCCTCCACTTT. This encodes CASSAKTESNSPLHF.

The chain links TRBV11-2 to TRBJ2-1, with a possible D match to TRBD2 (6 bases). Trimming pared 5 bases from V and 8 bases from J, leaving 25 bases between. The germline gives CDR1 SGHAT, CDR2 FQNNGV. CDR3 length: 17 residues. The CDR3 loop reads CASSPSGAGIRGHEQFF. Here the CDR3 DNA reads TGTGCCAGCAGCCCTTCCGGAGCGGGTATACGGGGACATGAGCAGTTCTTC.

This clone has a handful of counts. J is TRBJ1-2 and V is TRBV4-3; tentative D call: TRBD1 (5 bases). The CDR3 sequence is 15 residues long. The V gene's germline CDR1 is LGHNA and CDR2 YSLEER. V was pared by 0 bases and J by 6 bases, with 14 bases between. In DNA form, the CDR3 reads TGCGCCAGCAGCCAAGATATCGGGCAGGGTAATGGCTACACCTTC. Protein sequence: CASSQDIGQGNGYTF.

The chain has TRBV5-1 and TRBJ2-3; 9 positions match TRBD2. V lost 2 bases and J lost 5; bases outside the gene matches: 6. This CDR3 spans 15 amino acids. Germline V gives CDR1 SGHRS, CDR2 YFSETQ. The chain's CDR3 is CASSFSGSLLDTQYF. The DNA of the CDR3 is TGCGCCAGCAGCTTTAGCGGGAGTCTCCTAGATACGCAGTATTTT.

This clone was seen only once. This sequence joins TRBV27 and TRBJ2-7; no clear D. Germline values: CDR1 MNHEY, CDR2 SMNVEV (reference sequence). V lost 6 bases and J 3 bases, leaving 9 bases between the germline ends. This CDR3 spans 12 amino acids. CDR3 protein: CASRRWIYEQYF. The CDR3 DNA reads TGTGCCAGCAGGCGGTGGATCTACGAGCAGTACTTC.

The V call is TRBV9, the J call TRBJ1-3; D is uncertain. The germline V and J ends were trimmed by 0 bases and 4 bases, with 11 bases remaining between them. Germline V CDR1 and CDR2: SGDLS, YYNGEE. The CDR3 runs 15 residues. CDR3 residues: CASSVGSGVGNTIYF. The CDR3 DNA reads TGTGCCAGCAGCGTAGGATCGGGTGTGGGAAACACCATATATTTT.

This clone was seen a single time. J is TRBJ1-5 and V is TRBV15, with 12 bases aligning to TRBD1. V was pared by 5 bases and J by 1 base, with 6 bases of the junction left unmatched. The CDR3 consists of 17 residues. Germline V CDR1 and CDR2: LNHNV, YYDKDF (reference sequence). The CDR3 reads CATSEGTGGWSNQPQHF. In DNA form, the CDR3 reads TGTGCCACCAGCGAAGGGACAGGGGGCTGGAGCAATCAGCCCCAGCATTTT.

The chain has TRBV7-9 and TRBJ2-1, with D uncertain. V gave up 5 bases and J gave up 5 bases, with 13 bases separating them. The V gene's germline CDR1 is SEHNR and CDR2 FQNEAQ (reference sequence). The CDR3 extends over 14 amino acids. The CDR3 DNA reads TGTGCCAGCAGCCTAACGATTGCGAACAATGAGCAGTTCTTC. Translated: CASSLTIANNEQFF.

The genes are TRBV4-1 and TRBJ2-1; TRBD2 is a possible D gene (6 bases). Trimming left V 7 bases short and J 1 base short, with 14 bases between. CDR1 MGHRA and CDR2 YSYEKL come from the germline V gene. The CDR3 runs 15 residues. The CDR3 DNA is TGCGCCAGCACTCAAGGTAGCGGATCCTACAATGAGCAGTTCTTC. It codes for CASTQGSGSYNEQFF.